One sample yielded the 15 T cell receptor beta chains listed below, sequenced in a study of blood T cell repertoires in COVID-19. TCRdb's copy holds only in-frame clones and misses some; the assay was immunoSEQ multiplex PCR. This sample has 260,000 or so clones; under 90% occur once, and the top ten carry over 8.5%. Source material: peripheral blood. Source of these receptors: a human donor in a cohort sampled during active COVID-19.

The CDR3 reads CASSVGEGNEKLFF. In nucleotides, the CDR3 is TGTGCCAGCAGCGTAGGAGAGGGTAATGAAAAACTGTTTTTT. This chain uses TRBV9 with TRBJ1-4; the D is unclear. V was clipped by 0 bases and J by 4 bases, with 7 bases between them. The CDR3 has 14 residues. Germline V gives CDR1 SGDLS, CDR2 YYNGEE.

This CDR3 is CASRGDRGAPQPQHF. CDR3 nucleotide sequence: TGCGCCAGCAGAGGAGATCGGGGGGCCCCTCAGCCCCAGCATTTT. The V and J genes are TRBV10-2 and TRBJ1-5; weak D call: TRBD1 (6 bases). Trimming took off 6 bases at V and 6 bases at J, with 18 bases between the two ends. The CDR3 sequence is 15 residues long. The germline CDR1 and CDR2 sequences are WSHSY and SAAADI.

This rearrangement joins TRBV6-5 to TRBJ2-7; 7 nucleotides line up with TRBD1. The V gene's germline CDR1 is MNHEY and CDR2 SVGAGI. V lost 7 bases to trimming and J lost 3 bases; unmatched junction nucleotides: 12. The length of the CDR3 is 15 residues. The DNA for the CDR3 is TGTGCCAGCATATACTCACCGGGACAGCGCTACGAGCAGTACTTC. The encoded protein is CASIYSPGQRYEQYF.

The rearrangement joins TRBV11-3 to TRBJ2-7, with a possible D match to TRBD1 (6 bases). The CDR3 runs 13 residues. V was trimmed by 5 bases and J by 3 bases, leaving 11 bases between them. The germline gives CDR1 SGHNT, CDR2 YENEEA. Here the CDR3 reads CASSGDTDYEQYF. In DNA, the CDR3 is TGTGCCAGCAGCGGGGACACCGACTACGAGCAGTACTTC.

The gene calls are TRBV2 and TRBJ2-7, with D possibly TRBD1 on 6 matching bases. From germline, CDR1 is SNHLY and CDR2 FYNNEI. The V gene lost 3 bases and the J gene lost 6 bases, with 9 bases spanning the gap. The CDR3 has 12 amino acids. The CDR3: CASSDWGLEQYF. For the CDR3, the DNA is TGTGCCAGCAGTGACTGGGGGCTCGAGCAGTACTTC.

This rearrangement joins TRBV19 to TRBJ2-7; 12 nucleotides align to TRBD2. This CDR3 has 16 residues. V trimming: 4 bases; J trimming: 0 bases; junction bases outside the gene matches: 4. CDR1 and CDR2 from the germline V gene are LNHDA and SQIVND (reference sequence). The CDR3 spells CASSTGLAGSSYEQYF. The CDR3 coding sequence is TGTGCCAGTAGTACCGGACTAGCGGGGAGCTCCTACGAGCAGTACTTC.

This clone was picked up a small number of times. The chain employs TRBV3-1 (or the pseudogene TRBV3-2) and TRBJ2-7, with D hard to call. CDR1 and CDR2 from the germline V gene are LGHDT and YNNKEL (reference sequence). The CDR3 contains 14 residues. The ends were cut back, 2 bases at V and 7 bases at J, with 15 bases in the middle. CDR3 residues: CASSQSVSSGEQYF. The CDR3 DNA reads TGTGCCAGCAGCCAATCGGTGTCGTCGGGTGAGCAGTACTTC.

The chain joins TRBV3-1 (or the pseudogene TRBV3-2) to TRBJ1-6; no clear D. Trimming removed 4 bases from V and 6 bases from J, with 13 bases in between. Germline CDR1 is LGHDT and CDR2 is YNNKEL (reference sequence). CDR3 length equals 15 residues. In nucleotides, the CDR3 is TGTGCCAGCAGCCGCAAGTTGGCAGTTAATTCACCCCTCCACTTT. Translated: CASSRKLAVNSPLHF.

The chain is built from TRBV7-8 and TRBJ1-6; no firm D call. This CDR3 region has 15 residues. Trimming took 2 bases from V and 8 from J, leaving 13 bases between them. Germline loops: CDR1 SGHVS, CDR2 FQNEAQ. The CDR3 nucleotides read TGTGCCAGCAGCTTAACGACTTTCAGAGATTCACCCCTCCACTTT. Residues: CASSLTTFRDSPLHF.

In its sample, this clone was seen a few times. V and J are TRBV5-1 and TRBJ2-5, with 12 positions matching TRBD2. The germline gives CDR1 SGHRS, CDR2 YFSETQ. The CDR3 extends over 15 amino acids. J gave up 5 bases and V 4 bases, and 6 bases lay outside the gene matches. CDR3 DNA: TGCGCCAGCAGCCCGGCCGGACTAGCGGGGGAGACCCAGTACTTC. This encodes CASSPAGLAGETQYF.

V is TRBV29-1 and J is TRBJ2-2; weak D call: TRBD1 (5 bases). Germline CDR1 and CDR2: SQVTM and ANQGSEA. The CDR3 loop spans 12 amino acids. V lost 7 bases, J lost 10 bases, and 16 bases lay in between. The DNA for the CDR3 is TGCAGCGCAACCGGACAAGCCCAGGAGCTGTTTTTT. This codes for CSATGQAQELFF.

The chain has TRBV6-2 or TRBV6-3 and TRBJ2-5; D is undetermined. This CDR3 has 17 residues. CDR1 and CDR2 (germline): MNHEY, SVGEGT. V was pared by 0 bases and J by 6 bases, with 20 bases between. Here the CDR3 DNA reads TGTGCCAGCAGTTACTCGTCACTAAATGTGAGGCAAAAGACCCAGTACTTC. It codes for CASSYSSLNVRQKTQYF.

The CDR3 nucleotides are TGCGCCAGCAGTGGGAGACTAGCGGGAAGATACAATGAGCAGTTCTTC. The encoded protein is CASSGRLAGRYNEQFF. This chain uses TRBV10-1 with TRBJ2-1, with TRBD2 matching 11 bases. The CDR3 sequence is 16 residues long. Germline V gives CDR1 WNHNN, CDR2 SYGVQD (reference sequence). V lost 4 bases to trimming and J lost 4 bases; unmatched junction nucleotides: 6.

The genes are TRBV27 and TRBJ1-4; the D gene is possibly TRBD1 (5 bases). Germline CDR1 is MNHEY and CDR2 is SMNVEV (reference sequence). The CDR3 contains 14 residues. Trimming removed 2 bases from V and 8 bases from J, with 12 bases in between. As DNA, the CDR3 is TGTGCCAGCAGTTTACGTAGGGGAGGCGAAAAACTGTTTTTT. The encoded protein is CASSLRRGGEKLFF.

This chain links TRBV6-5 with TRBJ2-3, with TRBD1 as a possible D gene (5 bases). CDR3 length: 13 amino acids. Per the germline V gene, CDR1 is MNHEY and CDR2 is SVGAGI. V was shortened by 6 bases and J by 2 bases, with 9 bases between the two germline ends. The CDR3 spells CASRRTYTDTQYF. For the CDR3, the DNA is TGTGCCAGCAGAAGGACATACACAGATACGCAGTATTTT.